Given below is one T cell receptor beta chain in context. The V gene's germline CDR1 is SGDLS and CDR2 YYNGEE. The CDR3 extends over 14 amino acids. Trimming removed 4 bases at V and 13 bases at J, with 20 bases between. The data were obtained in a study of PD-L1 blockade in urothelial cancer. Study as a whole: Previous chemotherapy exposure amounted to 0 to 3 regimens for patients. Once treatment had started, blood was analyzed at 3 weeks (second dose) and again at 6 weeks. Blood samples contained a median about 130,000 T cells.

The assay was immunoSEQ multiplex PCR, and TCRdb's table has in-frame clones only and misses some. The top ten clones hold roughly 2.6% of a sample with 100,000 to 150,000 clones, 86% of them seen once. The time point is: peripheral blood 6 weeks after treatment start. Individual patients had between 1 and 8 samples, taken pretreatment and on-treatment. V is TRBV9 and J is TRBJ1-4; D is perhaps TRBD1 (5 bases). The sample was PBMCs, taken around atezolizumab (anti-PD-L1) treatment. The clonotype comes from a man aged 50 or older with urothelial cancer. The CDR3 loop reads CASSRGEDKGRLFF. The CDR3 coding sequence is TGTGCCAGCAGCCGGGGGGAGGATAAAGGGCGACTGTTTTTT.